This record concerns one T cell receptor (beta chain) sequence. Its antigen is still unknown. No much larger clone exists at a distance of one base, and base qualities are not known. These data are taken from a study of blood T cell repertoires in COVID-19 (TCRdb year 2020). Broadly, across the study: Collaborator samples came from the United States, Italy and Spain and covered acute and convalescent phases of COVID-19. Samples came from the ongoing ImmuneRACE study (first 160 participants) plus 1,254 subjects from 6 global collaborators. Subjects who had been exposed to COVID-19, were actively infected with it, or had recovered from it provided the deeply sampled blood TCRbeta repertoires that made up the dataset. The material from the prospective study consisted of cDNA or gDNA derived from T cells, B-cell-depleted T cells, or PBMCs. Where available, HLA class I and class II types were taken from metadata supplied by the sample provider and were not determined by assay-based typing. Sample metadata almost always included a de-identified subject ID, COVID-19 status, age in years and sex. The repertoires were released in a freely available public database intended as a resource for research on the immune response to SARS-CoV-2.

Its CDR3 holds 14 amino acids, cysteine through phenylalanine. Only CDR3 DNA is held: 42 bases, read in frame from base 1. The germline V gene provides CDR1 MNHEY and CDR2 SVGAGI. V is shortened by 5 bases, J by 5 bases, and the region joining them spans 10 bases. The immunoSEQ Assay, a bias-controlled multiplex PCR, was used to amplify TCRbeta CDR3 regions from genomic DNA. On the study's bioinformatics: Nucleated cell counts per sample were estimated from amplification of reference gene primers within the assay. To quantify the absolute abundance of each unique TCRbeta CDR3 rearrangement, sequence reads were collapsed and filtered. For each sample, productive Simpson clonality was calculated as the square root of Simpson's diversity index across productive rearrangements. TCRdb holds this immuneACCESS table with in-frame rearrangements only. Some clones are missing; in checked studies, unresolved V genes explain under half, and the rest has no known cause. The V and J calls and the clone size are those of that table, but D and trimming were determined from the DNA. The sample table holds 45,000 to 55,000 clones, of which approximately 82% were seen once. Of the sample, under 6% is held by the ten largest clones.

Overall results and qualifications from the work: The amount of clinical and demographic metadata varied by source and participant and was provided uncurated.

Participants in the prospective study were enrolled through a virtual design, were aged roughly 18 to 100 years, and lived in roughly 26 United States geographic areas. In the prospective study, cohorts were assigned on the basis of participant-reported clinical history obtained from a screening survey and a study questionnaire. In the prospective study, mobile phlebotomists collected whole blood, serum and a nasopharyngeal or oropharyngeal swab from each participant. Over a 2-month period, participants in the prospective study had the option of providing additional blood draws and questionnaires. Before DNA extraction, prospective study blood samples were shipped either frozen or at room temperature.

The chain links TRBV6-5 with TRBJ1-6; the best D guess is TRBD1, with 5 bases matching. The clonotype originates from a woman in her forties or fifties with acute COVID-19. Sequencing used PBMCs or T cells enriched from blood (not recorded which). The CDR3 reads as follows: CASSRDFDNSPLHF. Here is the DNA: TGTGCCAGCAGTCGGGACTTCGATAATTCACCCCTCCACTTT.